This TCR beta chain was obtained from a study of shared clonotypes between healthy human individuals. Some clones are missing from TCRdb's copy, which holds only in-frame ones; the method was immunoSEQ multiplex PCR. Found here are some 650,000 clones, roughly 97% of them singletons; the top ten hold 0.045% to 0.07%. CDR3 size: 13 residues. J was trimmed by 4 bases and V by 3 bases; bases with no gene match: 2. CDR1 is SGHRS, CDR2 YFSETQ, per germline. This clone was counted a single time. The genes are TRBV5-1 and TRBJ2-5, with 8 bases lining up with TRBD1. The receptor comes from a woman in her thirties in good health. The sequencing input was naive CD4+ T cells sorted from blood. The sample's subset: CD45RA+ positively selected. In DNA form, the CDR3 reads TGCGCCAGCAGCTGGGGGACAGGAGAGACCCAGTACTTC. It yields the protein CASSWGTGETQYF.